This record covers a single T cell receptor (beta chain). What it binds is not known. This entry belongs to a study of blood T cells in healthy people across ages. Whole-study findings and limits: Considered underestimates were the diversity estimates obtained from one million T cells.

For the second PCR, which ran for about 6 to 11 cycles, a sample-barcoded 5' primer and a J-beta primer mix were used. MiXCR was run by TCRdb on the 5' RACE reads, yielding one entry per CDR3 protein. The sample yields some 1.1 million distinct CDR3 sequences, 30% to 40% seen once. Germline CDR1 and CDR2: SGHTA and FQGNSA. The CDR3 contains 14 residues. V trimming: 3 bases; J trimming: 8 bases; junction bases outside the gene matches: 9. The TCR sequence derives from a man aged 18-30 years in good health. Input material: blood. The V gene is TRBV7-2, the J gene TRBJ1-2; 7 bases map to TRBD1. Here the CDR3 reads CASSFGQVPNGYTF. CDR3 nucleotide sequence: TGTGCCAGCAGCTTCGGACAGGTGCCCAACGGCTACACCTTC.